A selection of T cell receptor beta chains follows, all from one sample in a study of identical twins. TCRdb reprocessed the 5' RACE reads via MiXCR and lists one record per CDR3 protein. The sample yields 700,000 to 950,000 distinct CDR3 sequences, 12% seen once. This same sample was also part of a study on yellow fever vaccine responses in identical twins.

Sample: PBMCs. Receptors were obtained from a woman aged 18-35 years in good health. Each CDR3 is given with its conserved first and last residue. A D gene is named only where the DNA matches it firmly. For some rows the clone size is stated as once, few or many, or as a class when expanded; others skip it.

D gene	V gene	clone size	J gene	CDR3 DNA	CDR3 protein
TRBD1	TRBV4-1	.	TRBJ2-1	TGCGCCAGCAGCCAAGATTGGGACAGGGAATTAAATGAGCAGTTCTTC	CASSQDWDRELNEQFF
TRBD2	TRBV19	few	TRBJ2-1	TGTGCCAGTAGCGGGAGGCGGGAGGGCGAAAATGAGCAGTTCTTC	CASSGRREGENEQFF
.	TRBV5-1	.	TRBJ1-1	TGCGCCAGCAGCTTGCGGGACGGACCGAACACTGAAGCTTTCTTT	CASSLRDGPNTEAFF
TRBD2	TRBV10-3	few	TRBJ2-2	TGTGCCGTGACTAGCGGGAGGGAAGACACCGGGGAGCTGTTTTTT	CAVTSGREDTGELFF
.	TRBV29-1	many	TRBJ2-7	TGCAGCGTTCGGAACTCCTACGAGCAGTACTTC	CSVRNSYEQYF
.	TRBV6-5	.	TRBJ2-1	TGTGCCAGCAGCTACCCGGAGGGAGATTACAATGAGCAGTTCTTC	CASSYPEGDYNEQFF
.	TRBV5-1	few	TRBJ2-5	TGCGCCAGCATCCGGGACACCTTAAGCCAAGAGACCCAGTACTTC	CASIRDTLSQETQYF
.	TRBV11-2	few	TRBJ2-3	TGTGCCAGCAGCTCGCTTACGGCCCGCACAGATACGCAGTATTTT	CASSSLTARTDTQYF
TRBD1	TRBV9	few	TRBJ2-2	TGTGCCAGCAGCATTGCCACAGGGGCAGGGGAGCTGTTTTTT	CASSIATGAGELFF
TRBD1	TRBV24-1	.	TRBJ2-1	TGTGCCACGGGACAGGGGGATGGGAATGAGCAGTTCTTC	CATGQGDGNEQFF
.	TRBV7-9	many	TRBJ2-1	TGTGCCAGCAGCTCCCCGGGAGTGAAGTTCTTC	CASSSPGVKFF
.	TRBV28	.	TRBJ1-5	TGTGCCAGCACCTATGGAGGGAACCCCCAATATAGCAATCAGCCCCAGCATTTT	CASTYGGNPQYSNQPQHF
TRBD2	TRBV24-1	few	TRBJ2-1	TGTGCCATCGAAAGTTGGGAGGGTGAGCAGTTCTTC	CAIESWEGEQFF
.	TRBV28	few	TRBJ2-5	TGTGCCAGCAGCACCCGGGGGCCGACTAGCCCTCCGGAGACCCAGTACTTC	CASSTRGPTSPPETQYF
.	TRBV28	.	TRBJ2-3	TGTGCCAGCGGTGGAGGGGGCACCCTCACAGATACGCAGTATTTT	CASGGGGTLTDTQYF
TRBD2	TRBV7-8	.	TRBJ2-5	TGTGCCAGCAGCTTAGTCACAGCGGGGGAAGAGACCCAGTACTTC	CASSLVTAGEETQYF
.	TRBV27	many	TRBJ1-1	TGTGCCAGCAGTCCCAGAGGTGGTCGAAACACTGAAGCTTTCTTT	CASSPRGGRNTEAFF
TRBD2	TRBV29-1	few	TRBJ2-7	TGCAGCGTTGAAGTTCCCGGGGGGAACGAGCAGTACTTC	CSVEVPGGNEQYF
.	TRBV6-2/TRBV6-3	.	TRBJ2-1	TGTGCCAGCAGGCCTACACCTGGCAATGAGCAGTTCTTC	CASRPTPGNEQFF
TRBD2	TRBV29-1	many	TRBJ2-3	TGCAGCGTTGAAGATCGGCAGGGAGGGACAGATACGCAGTATTTT	CSVEDRQGGTDTQYF
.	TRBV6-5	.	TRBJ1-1	TGTGCCAGCAGCCCGGACAGAAACGAAGCTTTCTTT	CASSPDRNEAFF
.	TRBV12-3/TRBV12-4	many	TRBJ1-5	TGTGCCAGCAGTTTTTTGTTTGGGGGAGAGAGCCAGCCCCAGCATTTT	CASSFLFGGESQPQHF
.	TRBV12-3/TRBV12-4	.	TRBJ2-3	TGTGCCAGCAGTTTTATTGGGTCAGGGAGTAGGAGGACAGATACGCAGTATTTT	CASSFIGSGSRRTDTQYF
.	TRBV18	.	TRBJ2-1	TGTGCCAGCTCACCACCTTTCGGGAAAGTTTCAGGCTCCTACAATGAGCAGTTCTTC	CASSPPFGKVSGSYNEQFF
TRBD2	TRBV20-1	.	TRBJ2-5	TGCAGTGCCCACCTAGCGGGGGTCCAAGAGACCCAGTACTTC	CSAHLAGVQETQYF
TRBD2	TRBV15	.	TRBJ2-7	TGTGCCACCAGCAACCCCACGGTAGCGGGAGAAAACGAGCAGTACTTC	CATSNPTVAGENEQYF
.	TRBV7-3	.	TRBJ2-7	TGTGCCGGGATCCTAGCGTGTCTGTACGAGCAGTACTTC	CAGILACLYEQYF
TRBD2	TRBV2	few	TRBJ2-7	TGTGCCAGAAAGAAGACTAGCGGGAGGTACGAGCAGTACTTC	CARKKTSGRYEQYF
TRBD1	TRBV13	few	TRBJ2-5	TGTGCCAGCAGCGCCTCCGCCCGGACAGGGGAGGAGACCCAGTACTTC	CASSASARTGEETQYF
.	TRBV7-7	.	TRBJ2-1	TGTGCCAGCAGCTTAAAACGGGACCACAATGAGCAGTTCTTC	CASSLKRDHNEQFF
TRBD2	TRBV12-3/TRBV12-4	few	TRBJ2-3	TGTGCCAGCAGTTTAAATCCCTACGGGAGGTTCGCAGATACGCAGTATTTT	CASSLNPYGRFADTQYF
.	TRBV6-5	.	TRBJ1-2	TGTGCCAGCAAATTAGGGGGTGGCTACACCTTC	CASKLGGGYTF
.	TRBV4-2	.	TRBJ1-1	TGTGCCAGCAGCCAACGGGACAACCGGGCTTTCTTT	CASSQRDNRAFF
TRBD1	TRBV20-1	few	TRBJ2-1	TGCAGTGCAAAACCGACAGGGGAACCCTACAATGAGCAGTTCTTC	CSAKPTGEPYNEQFF
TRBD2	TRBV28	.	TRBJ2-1	TGTGCCAGCAGTTTAACGGGACTAGCGGGGGATTCTGAGCAGTTCTTC	CASSLTGLAGDSEQFF
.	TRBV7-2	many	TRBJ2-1	TGTGCCAGCAGCTTAGTGGCAGACCGGGATGAGCAGTTCTTC	CASSLVADRDEQFF